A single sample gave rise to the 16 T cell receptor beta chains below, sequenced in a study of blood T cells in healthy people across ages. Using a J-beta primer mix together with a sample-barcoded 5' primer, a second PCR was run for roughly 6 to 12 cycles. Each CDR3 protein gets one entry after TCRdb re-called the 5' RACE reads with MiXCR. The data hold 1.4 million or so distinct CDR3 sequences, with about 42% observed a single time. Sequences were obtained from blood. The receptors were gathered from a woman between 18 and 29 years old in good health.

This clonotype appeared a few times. CDR3 sequence: CASSQGGRDRDNSPLHF. CDR3 sequence (DNA): TGCGCCAGCAGCCAAGGGGGTAGGGACAGGGATAATTCACCCCTCCACTTT. The V call is TRBV4-1, the J call TRBJ1-6; 9 nucleotides match TRBD1. CDR3 length: 17 residues. J gave up 5 bases and V 1 base, and 6 bases lay outside the gene matches. Germline assignment: CDR1 MGHRA and CDR2 YSYEKL.

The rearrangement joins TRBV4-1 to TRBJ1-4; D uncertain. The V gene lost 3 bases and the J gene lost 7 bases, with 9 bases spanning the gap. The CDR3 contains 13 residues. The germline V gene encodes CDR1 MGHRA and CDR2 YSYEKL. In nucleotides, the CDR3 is TGCGCCAGCAGCCAGGTTTCTAGTGAAAAACTGTTTTTT. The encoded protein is CASSQVSSEKLFF.

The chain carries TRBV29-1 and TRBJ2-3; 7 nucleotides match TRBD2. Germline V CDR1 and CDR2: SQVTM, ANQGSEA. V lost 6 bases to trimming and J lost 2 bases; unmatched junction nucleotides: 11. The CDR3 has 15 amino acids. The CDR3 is CSVSLGGMVTDTQYF. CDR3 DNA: TGCAGCGTCTCGTTGGGAGGGATGGTCACAGATACGCAGTATTTT.

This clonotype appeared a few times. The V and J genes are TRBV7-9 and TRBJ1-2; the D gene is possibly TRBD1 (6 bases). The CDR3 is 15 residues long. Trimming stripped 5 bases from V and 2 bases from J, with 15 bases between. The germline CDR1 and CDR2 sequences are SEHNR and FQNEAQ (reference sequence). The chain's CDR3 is CASSPAGAENYGYTF. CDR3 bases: TGTGCCAGCAGCCCAGCAGGGGCAGAAAACTATGGCTACACCTTC.

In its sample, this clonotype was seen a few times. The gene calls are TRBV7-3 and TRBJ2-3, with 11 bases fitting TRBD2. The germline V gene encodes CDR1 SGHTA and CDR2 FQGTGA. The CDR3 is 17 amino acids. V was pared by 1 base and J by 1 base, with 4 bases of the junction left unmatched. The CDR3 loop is CASSLIPGLAGTDTQYF. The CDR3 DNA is TGTGCCAGCAGCTTAATACCGGGACTAGCGGGCACAGATACGCAGTATTTT.

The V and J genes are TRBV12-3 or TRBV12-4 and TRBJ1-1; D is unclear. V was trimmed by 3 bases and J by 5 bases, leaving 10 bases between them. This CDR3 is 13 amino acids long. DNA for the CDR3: TGTGCCAGCAGTTTGGTCCAGGCTACTGAAGCTTTCTTT. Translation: CASSLVQATEAFF.

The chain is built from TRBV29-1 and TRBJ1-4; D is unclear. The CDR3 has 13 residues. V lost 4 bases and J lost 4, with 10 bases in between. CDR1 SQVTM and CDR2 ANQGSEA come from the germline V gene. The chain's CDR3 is CSVVRVSNEKLFF. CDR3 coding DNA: TGCAGCGTTGTCCGTGTGAGTAATGAAAAACTGTTTTTT.

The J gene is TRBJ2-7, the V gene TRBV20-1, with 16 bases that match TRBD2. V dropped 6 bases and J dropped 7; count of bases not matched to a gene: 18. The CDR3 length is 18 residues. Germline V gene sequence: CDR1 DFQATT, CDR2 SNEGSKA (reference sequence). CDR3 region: CSAPWGTSGRAANNEQYF. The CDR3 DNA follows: TGCAGTGCCCCCTGGGGGACTAGCGGGAGGGCCGCAAACAATGAGCAGTACTTC.

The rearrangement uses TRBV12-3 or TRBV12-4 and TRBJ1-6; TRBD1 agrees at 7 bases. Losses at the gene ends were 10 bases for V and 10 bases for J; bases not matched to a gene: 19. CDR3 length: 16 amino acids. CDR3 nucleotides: TGTGCCACTTGGGGGACCCGGGACAGCATTTTGTCACCCCTCCACTTT. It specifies CATWGTRDSILSPLHF.

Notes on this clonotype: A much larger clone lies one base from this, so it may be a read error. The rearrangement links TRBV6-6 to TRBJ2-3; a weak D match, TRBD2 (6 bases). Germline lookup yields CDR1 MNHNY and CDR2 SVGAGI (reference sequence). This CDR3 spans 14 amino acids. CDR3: CVSSYYGEADTQYF. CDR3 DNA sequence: TGTGTCAGCAGTTACTACGGGGAGGCAGATACGCAGTATTTT.

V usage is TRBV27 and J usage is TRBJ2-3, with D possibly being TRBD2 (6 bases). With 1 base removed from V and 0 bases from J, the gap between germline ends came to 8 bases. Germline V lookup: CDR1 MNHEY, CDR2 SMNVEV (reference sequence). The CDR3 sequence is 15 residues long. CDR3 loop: CASSLYAGSTDTQYF. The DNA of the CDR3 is TGTGCCAGCAGTTTATACGCGGGGAGCACAGATACGCAGTATTTT.

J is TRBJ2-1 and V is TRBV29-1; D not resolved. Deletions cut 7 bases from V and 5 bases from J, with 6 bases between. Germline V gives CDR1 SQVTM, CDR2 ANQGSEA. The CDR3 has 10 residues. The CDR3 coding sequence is TGCAGCGGCCAGGACAATGAGCAGTTCTTC. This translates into CSGQDNEQFF.

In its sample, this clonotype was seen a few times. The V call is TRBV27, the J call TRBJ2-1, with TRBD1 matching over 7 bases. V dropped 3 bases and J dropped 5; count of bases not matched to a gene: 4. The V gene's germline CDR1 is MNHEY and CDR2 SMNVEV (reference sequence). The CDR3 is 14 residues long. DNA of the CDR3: TGTGCCAGCAGTTTCGGGACAGCTAACAATGAGCAGTTCTTC. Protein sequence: CASSFGTANNEQFF.

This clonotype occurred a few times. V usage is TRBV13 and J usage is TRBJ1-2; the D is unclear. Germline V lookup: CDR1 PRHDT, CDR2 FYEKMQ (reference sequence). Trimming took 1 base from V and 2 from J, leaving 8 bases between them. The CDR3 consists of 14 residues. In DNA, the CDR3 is TGTGCCAGCAGCTTAGTCCCAAGGAACTATGGCTACACCTTC. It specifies CASSLVPRNYGYTF.

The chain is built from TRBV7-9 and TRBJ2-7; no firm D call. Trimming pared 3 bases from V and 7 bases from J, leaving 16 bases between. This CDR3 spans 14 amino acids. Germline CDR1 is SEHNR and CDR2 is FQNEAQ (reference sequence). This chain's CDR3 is CASSFSSGANEQYF. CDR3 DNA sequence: TGTGCCAGCAGCTTTAGTTCGGGCGCCAATGAGCAGTACTTC. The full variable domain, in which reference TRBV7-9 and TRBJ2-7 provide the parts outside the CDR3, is DTGVSQNPRHKITKRGQNVTFRCDPISEHNRLYWYRQTLGQGPEFLTYFQNEAQLEKSRLLSDRFSAERPKGSFSTLEIQRTEQGDSAMYLCASSFSSGANEQYFGPGTRLTVT.

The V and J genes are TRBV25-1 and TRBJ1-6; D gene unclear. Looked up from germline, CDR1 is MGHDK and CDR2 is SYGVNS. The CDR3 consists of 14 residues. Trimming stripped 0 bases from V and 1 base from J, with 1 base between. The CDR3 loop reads CASSEYSYNSPLHF. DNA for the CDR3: TGTGCCAGCAGTGAATATTCCTATAATTCACCCCTCCACTTT.